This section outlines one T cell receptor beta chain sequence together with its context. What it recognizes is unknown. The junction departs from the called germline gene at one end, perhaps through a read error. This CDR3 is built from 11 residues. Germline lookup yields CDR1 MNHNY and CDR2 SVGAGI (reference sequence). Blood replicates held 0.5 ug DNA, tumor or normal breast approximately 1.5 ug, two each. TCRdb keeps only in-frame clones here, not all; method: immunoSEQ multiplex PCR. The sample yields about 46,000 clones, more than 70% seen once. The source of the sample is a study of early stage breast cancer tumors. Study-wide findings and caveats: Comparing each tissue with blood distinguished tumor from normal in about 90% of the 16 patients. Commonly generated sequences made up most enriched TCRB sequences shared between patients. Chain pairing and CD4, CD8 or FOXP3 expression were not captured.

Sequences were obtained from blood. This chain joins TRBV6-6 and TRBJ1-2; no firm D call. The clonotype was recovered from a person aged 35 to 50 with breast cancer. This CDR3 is CASRQMGTASF. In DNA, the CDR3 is TGTGCCAGCAGACAAATGGGAACGGCGAGCTTC.